The TCR beta chain described here comes from a study of blood T cell repertoires in COVID-19. V gave up 6 bases and J gave up 0 bases, with 15 bases separating them. CDR1 MNHEY and CDR2 SMNVEV come from the germline V gene (reference sequence). The CDR3 has 16 residues. The repertoire was sequenced with immunoSEQ multiplex PCR; TCRdb's copy has only in-frame clones and lacks some. This table has 55,000 to 75,000 clones, around three quarters appearing once. This receptor was identified in an older woman with acute or convalescent COVID-19. Sequenced sample: peripheral blood. The chain couples TRBV27 to TRBJ2-1; D remains unclear. CDR3 DNA: TGTGCCAGCAGCTGGCTAGGCGCAAGCTCCTACAATGAGCAGTTCTTC. As protein: CASSWLGASSYNEQFF.